The rows below give T cell receptor beta chains drawn from one sample of a study of Ad26.COV2.S vaccination and SARS-CoV-2 variants. The repertoire was sequenced with immunoSEQ multiplex PCR; TCRdb's copy has only in-frame clones and lacks some. The data contain 350,000 to 500,000 clones, roughly 88% of them singletons. The sample was peripheral blood, taken in a trial of Ad26.COV2.S vaccine versus placebo. Receptors originate from a person aged 18-65 years who received the Ad26.COV2.S COVID-19 vaccine or a placebo. CDR3s include the opening cysteine and the closing phenylalanine or tryptophan. D genes are given only for firm matches. Not all rows give a size; the values are once, few, many and, for expanded clones, a class.

TRBJ2-7 | NA | NA | TRBV11-2 | TGTGCCAGCAGCTTAAGGAGGGAGCAGTACTTC | CASSLRREQYF
TRBJ1-6 | NA | NA | TRBV12-3/TRBV12-4 | TGTGCCAGCAGCTCTTTCCCCGCGGCCCTCCACTTT | CASSSFPAALHF
TRBJ2-2 | NA | NA | TRBV12-3/TRBV12-4 | TGTGCCAGCAGTTTGGGGATCGGGGAGCTGTTTTTT | CASSLGIGELFF
TRBJ1-4 | TRBD1 | NA | TRBV5-4 | TGTGCCAGCAGCTTGATGGGGACAGGGGCCAATGAAAAACTGTTTTTT | CASSLMGTGANEKLFF
TRBJ1-3 | TRBD1 | NA | TRBV3-1/TRBV3-2 | TGTGCCAGCAGCCGGAGACAGGGGGCCAGCTCTGGAAACACCATATATTTT | CASSRRQGASSGNTIYF
TRBJ1-2 | NA | few | TRBV28 | TGTGCCAGCAGGAGAGGGGGGGCGGACTATGGCTACACCTTC | CASRRGGADYGYTF
TRBJ2-2 | NA | NA | TRBV5-1 | TGCGCCAGCAGCTTGGAGGGACAGAACACCGGGGAGCTGTTTTTT | CASSLEGQNTGELFF
TRBJ2-4 | NA | NA | TRBV30 | TGTGCCTGGAGTGGCGGAGGTTCGGGGAACATTCAGTACTTC | CAWSGGGSGNIQYF
TRBJ1-6 | NA | NA | TRBV7-9 | TGTGCCAGCAGCTCCGGGGAAGCACCCCTCCACTTT | CASSSGEAPLHF
TRBJ1-1 | NA | few | TRBV6-5 | TGTGCCAGCAGTTACCGCCCGAAGTCCTTC | CASSYRPKSF
TRBJ1-3 | NA | NA | TRBV4-1 | TGCGCCAGCCAAAGCCTAAGGGACTCTGGAAACACCATATATTTT | CASQSLRDSGNTIYF
TRBJ2-3 | TRBD1 | NA | TRBV11-2 | TGTGCCAGCAGCTTACAGGGGGCGTTGTCAGATACGCAGTATTTT | CASSLQGALSDTQYF
TRBJ1-4 | NA | NA | TRBV7-2 | TGTGCCAGCAGCTTAGACCGGGGTGAAAAACTGTTTTTT | CASSLDRGEKLFF
TRBJ1-6 | TRBD1 | NA | TRBV7-2 | TGTGCCAGCAGCAGAAAGACAGGGGCTAATTCACCCCTCCACTTT | CASSRKTGANSPLHF
TRBJ2-2 | NA | NA | TRBV7-2 | TGTGCCAGCACAGGAACAGTTAACACCGGGGAGCTGTTTTTT | CASTGTVNTGELFF
TRBJ1-4 | NA | NA | TRBV15 | TGTGCCACCAGCAGAGCAGGCAGGTCGAGCGAAAAACTGTTTTTT | CATSRAGRSSEKLFF
TRBJ1-1 | TRBD1 | NA | TRBV27 | TGTGCCAGCAGTACCAAACCTAAACGGCAGGGGGGGCCGAACACTGAAGCTTTCTTT | CASSTKPKRQGGPNTEAFF
TRBJ2-5 | TRBD2 | once | TRBV19 | TGTGCCAGTAGCTTTGGTCAGCGGGGCCAAGAGACCCAGTACTTC | CASSFGQRGQETQYF
TRBJ1-1 | NA | few | TRBV12-3/TRBV12-4 | TGTGCCAGCAGTTTAATATGGAGTGAAGCTTTCTTT | CASSLIWSEAFF
TRBJ1-3 | NA | few | TRBV7-9 | TGTGCCAGCAGCTTATATAGGGGATTCTCTGGAAACACCATATATTTT | CASSLYRGFSGNTIYF
TRBJ2-3 | NA | NA | TRBV6-1 | TGTGCCAGCAGTGGCCTTTCTTTAAGTGGCACAGATACGCAGTATTTT | CASSGLSLSGTDTQYF
TRBJ1-3 | NA | NA | TRBV18 | TGTGCCAGCTCACCACCGTTCTACAGAGGCTCTGGAAACACCATATATTTT | CASSPPFYRGSGNTIYF
TRBJ2-4 | NA | NA | TRBV5-6 | TGTGCCAGCAGCCCAGGCCCAAGGGAATTGGACATTCAGTACTTC | CASSPGPRELDIQYF
TRBJ2-3 | TRBD2 | NA | TRBV7-9 | TGTGCCAGCAGCTCCACGATTCTCCTAGCGGGGGCAGATACGCAGTATTTT | CASSSTILLAGADTQYF
TRBJ2-4 | NA | NA | TRBV11-1 | TGTGCCAGCAGCTCTCAGGGAGCCAAAAACATTCAGTACTTC | CASSSQGAKNIQYF
TRBJ2-2 | NA | NA | TRBV27 | TGTGCCAGCAGTTTATCACGGCCAGGGGAGCTGTTTTTT | CASSLSRPGELFF
TRBJ2-1 | TRBD1 | NA | TRBV16 | TGTGCCAGCAGCCGCCCCGGGACAGCGAGCTCCTACAATGAGCAGTTCTTC | CASSRPGTASSYNEQFF
TRBJ2-4 | TRBD2 | NA | TRBV3-1/TRBV3-2 | TGTGCCAGCAGCCAAGATCCTCGACTAGCGGGGGGCCGTGGCAAAAACATTCAGTACTTC | CASSQDPRLAGGRGKNIQYF
TRBJ2-1 | NA | NA | TRBV7-2 | TGTGCCAGCAGCTTAGTAGATTACAATGAGCAGTTCTTC | CASSLVDYNEQFF
TRBJ1-2 | TRBD1 | NA | TRBV19 | TGTGCCAGTTCCGACAGGGTAGGAGGCTACACCTTC | CASSDRVGGYTF
TRBJ2-3 | NA | NA | TRBV27 | TGTGCCAGCAATCACGACACAGATACGCAGTATTTT | CASNHDTDTQYF
TRBJ1-4 | NA | NA | TRBV7-2 | TGTGCCAGCAACCCGCGGGGGGGGCTCAGTGAAAAACTGTTTTTT | CASNPRGGLSEKLFF
TRBJ2-4 | NA | NA | TRBV7-8 | TGTGCCAGCACCCTTAGTAGTGCGGGGTTGGGCATTCAGTACTTC | CASTLSSAGLGIQYF
TRBJ2-1 | NA | NA | TRBV7-2 | TGTGCCAGCAGCTTAGGTGTCAATGAGCAGTTCTTC | CASSLGVNEQFF
TRBJ1-4 | NA | NA | TRBV28 | TGTGCCAGCAGTCCCGGGACCTCCAATGAAAAACTGTTTTTT | CASSPGTSNEKLFF
TRBJ2-3 | TRBD1 | NA | TRBV4-3 | TGCGCCAGCAGCCAAGAGGGGGGACAGGACGTAGATACGCAGTATTTT | CASSQEGGQDVDTQYF
TRBJ1-2 | TRBD1 | once | TRBV5-6 | TGTGCCAGCAGCCCGCAGGTACGGACAGGGGGCGCGGACTATGGCTACACCTTC | CASSPQVRTGGADYGYTF
TRBJ1-2 | NA | NA | TRBV5-4 | TGTGCCAGCAGCTTAGACAGAAGTACTGGAGGCTACACCTTC | CASSLDRSTGGYTF
TRBJ2-7 | NA | NA | TRBV5-1 | TGCGCCAGCAGACCCGAGGAGTGGGGTGGCGAGCAGTACTTC | CASRPEEWGGEQYF
TRBJ2-3 | TRBD2 | NA | TRBV6-2/TRBV6-3 | TGTGCCAGCAGTTCTCGGCGGGGGGGCGCGAGCACAGATACGCAGTATTTT | CASSSRRGGASTDTQYF
TRBJ2-7 | NA | NA | TRBV12-3/TRBV12-4 | TGTGCCAGCCGGAGGGCAGGGACCTACGAGCAGTACTTC | CASRRAGTYEQYF
TRBJ2-3 | TRBD1 | few | TRBV10-3 | TGTGCCATCAAACCGGGACAGAACACAGATACGCAGTATTTT | CAIKPGQNTDTQYF
TRBJ2-7 | TRBD1 | NA | TRBV9 | TGTGCCAGCAGCCTCTCGGGGACAGCCTACGAGCAGTACTTC | CASSLSGTAYEQYF
TRBJ1-5 | NA | NA | TRBV28 | TGTGCCAGCAGTTTATCTCGGCTGAATCAGCCCCAGCATTTT | CASSLSRLNQPQHF
TRBJ1-1 | NA | NA | TRBV29-1 | TGCAGCATGAAGGTTGGGGCGGCTGAAGCTTTCTTT | CSMKVGAAEAFF
TRBJ1-1 | TRBD1 | once | TRBV9 | TGTGCCAGCAGGGGCTTCCAGGGGGGGAACACTGAAGCTTTCTTT | CASRGFQGGNTEAFF
TRBJ1-1 | NA | few | TRBV5-6 | TGTGCCAGCAGCTTGGCGATGGCTAATGGGAGGACTGAAGCTTTCTTT | CASSLAMANGRTEAFF
TRBJ2-5 | NA | NA | TRBV2 | TGTGCCAGCAGCGGGGACTTAAGAGAGACCCAGTACTTC | CASSGDLRETQYF
TRBJ2-7 | NA | NA | TRBV6-2/TRBV6-3 | TGTGCCAGCAGTTACGGGGGCTGGTACTTC | CASSYGGWYF